These 28 T cell receptor beta chains came from one sample sequenced in a study of chemoradiotherapy in HPV16-positive cancers. Here immunoSEQ multiplex PCR was the method, and the copy in TCRdb shows in-frame clones only, minus some. The sample includes approximately 7,400 clones, 65% to 90% of them seen just once. The sample consisted of tumor tissue, taken from a patient who underwent chemoradiotherapy. Receptors were obtained from a human donor with HPV-associated anogenital cancer.

This clone was counted once. V usage is TRBV25-1 and J usage is TRBJ2-5; tentative D call: TRBD1 (6 bases). With the DNA end fitting TRBJ2-7 better, the J assignment may be wrong. Germline values: CDR1 MGHDK, CDR2 SYGVNS. This CDR3 region has 13 residues. CDR3 nucleotide sequence: TGTGCCAGCAGCCGGGACACAGCCTACGAGCAGTACTTC. Translating gives CASSRDTAYEQYF.

The chain has TRBV6-4 and TRBJ2-2, with TRBD2 identical over 10 bases. Germline V gene sequence: CDR1 MRHNA, CDR2 SNTAGT. V trimming: 0 bases; J trimming: 6 bases; junction bases outside the gene matches: 10. CDR3 length: 18 amino acids. The CDR3 spells CASSDSSSGGSEAGELFF. In DNA form, the CDR3 reads TGTGCCAGCAGTGACTCATCTAGCGGGGGTTCGGAGGCCGGGGAGCTGTTTTTT.

The V and J genes are TRBV7-9 and TRBJ1-5; TRBD1 matches at 10 bases. Per the germline V gene, CDR1 is SEHNR and CDR2 is FQNEAQ (reference sequence). The CDR3 runs 15 residues. The J segment lost 7 bases and the V segment lost 5 bases, leaving 8 bases of the junction unmatched. The CDR3 DNA reads as TGTGCCAGCAGCCCGGAGGGGACAGGGGTCCAGCCCCAGCATTTT. It specifies CASSPEGTGVQPQHF.

The chain recombines TRBV6-6 with TRBJ1-6; possible D gene TRBD1, 5 bases. Germline-derived CDR1 and CDR2 are MNHNY and SVGAGI (reference sequence). The CDR3 extends over 14 amino acids. Trimming cost V 2 bases and J 7 bases, with 9 bases left between them. CDR3 nucleotides: TGTGCCAGCAGTTACCAGGGACCGAATTCACCCCTCCACTTT. Amino acids: CASSYQGPNSPLHF.

The chain combines TRBV10-2 with TRBJ2-5, with D possibly TRBD1 on 7 matching bases. V was pared by 7 bases and J by 5 bases, with 17 bases between. The CDR3 is 14 amino acids. CDR1 and CDR2 (germline): WSHSY, SAAADI. The CDR3 here is CASTLGGGVETQYF. The CDR3, as DNA: TGCGCCAGCACCCTAGGGGGCGGGGTGGAGACCCAGTACTTC.

This clone was found a few times. CDR3 in DNA: TGTGCTAGAAGGTCGCGGGGGGGGAGCACAGATACGCAGTATTTT. Protein product: CARRSRGGSTDTQYF. The V and J genes are TRBV12-5 and TRBJ2-3; 9 positions match TRBD2. Unmatched junction bases numbered 7, after V lost 9 bases and J lost 0 bases. The CDR3 runs 15 residues. Per the germline V gene, CDR1 is LGHNT and CDR2 is FRNRAP.

V is TRBV5-1 and J is TRBJ1-1; possibly TRBD1 for D (5 bases). The CDR3 is made up of 17 amino acids. In germline, CDR1 is SGHRS, CDR2 YFSETQ. V was shortened by 3 bases and J by 6 bases, with 24 bases between the two germline ends. Here the CDR3 DNA reads TGCGCCAGCAGCTACGGAGGGGCCGGCGCGACCCTCGCTGAAGCTTTCTTT. Translated, it gives CASSYGGAGATLAEAFF. Drawing the rest from reference TRBV5-1 and TRBJ1-1, the complete variable domain is KAGVTQTPRYLIKTRGQQVTLSCSPISGHRSVSWYQQTPGQGLQFLFEYFSETQRNKGNFPGRFSGRQFSNSRSEMNVSTLELGDSALYLCASSYGGAGATLAEAFFGQGTRLTVV.

The rearrangement uses TRBV21-1 and TRBJ2-7; the D segment call TRBD2 is taken from the table without a DNA check. TRBV21-1 is marked as a pseudogene. The CDR3 loop spans 18 amino acids. The CDR3 nucleotides read TGTGCCAGCAGCATTTCGACTAGCGGGGGCCCTAGCTCCTACGAGCAGTACTTC. Protein sequence: CASSISTSGGPSSYEQYF.

The rearrangement links TRBV7-2 to TRBJ1-2; D remains ambiguous. This CDR3 is 14 amino acids long. V dropped 5 bases and J dropped 3 bases, with 13 bases sitting between them. Germline lookup yields CDR1 SGHTA and CDR2 FQGNSA. CDR3 amino acids: CASSALRGDYGYTF. The DNA for the CDR3 is TGTGCCAGCAGCGCCCTCCGGGGAGACTATGGCTACACCTTC. The whole variable domain, filled in from reference TRBV7-2 and TRBJ1-2, reads GAGVSQSPSNKVTEKGKDVELRCDPISGHTALYWYRQSLGQGLEFLIYFQGNSAPDKSGLPSDRFSAERTGGSVSTLTIQRTQQEDSAVYLCASSALRGDYGYTFGSGTRLTVV.

The DNA of the CDR3 is TGTGCCAGCAGCTTAGTTCTAGCGGGGGGCCACGGGGAGACCCAGTACTTC. This codes for CASSLVLAGGHGETQYF. The V gene is TRBV11-2, the J gene TRBJ2-5; 11 bases fit TRBD2. The CDR3 is 17 residues long. With V trimmed by 1 base and J by 5 bases, 9 bases remained unmatched. Germline CDR1 is SGHAT and CDR2 is FQNNGV.

The chain employs TRBV4-2 and TRBJ1-2; no firm D call. V lost 3 bases and J 8 bases, leaving 13 bases between the germline ends. Per the germline V gene, CDR1 is LGHNA and CDR2 is YNFKEQ. The CDR3 has 13 amino acids. DNA of the CDR3: TGTGCCAGCAGCCAGGACGGTACACCCGGCTACACCTTC. This encodes CASSQDGTPGYTF.

This clone was recorded only once. The CDR3 spells CASSPGGYPNTEAFF. The CDR3 bases are TGTGCCAGCAGTCCTGGGGGGTACCCGAACACTGAAGCTTTCTTT. The chain joins TRBV28 to TRBJ1-1, with D possibly matching TRBD1 (5 bases). The CDR3 is made up of 15 amino acids. The germline V gene encodes CDR1 MDHEN and CDR2 SYDVKM. Trimming stripped 5 bases from V and 1 base from J, with 14 bases between.

V gene TRBV5-1 combines with J gene TRBJ1-1, with unresolved D. Germline lookup yields CDR1 SGHRS and CDR2 YFSETQ. Deletions cut 0 bases from V and 3 bases from J, with 6 bases between. This CDR3 is built from 13 residues. For the CDR3, the DNA is TGCGCCAGCAGCTTGGTAGGAGACACTGAAGCTTTCTTT. This codes for CASSLVGDTEAFF.

This chain links TRBV4-1 with TRBJ2-7; TRBD1 matches at 10 bases. Germline trimming cut 4 bases from V and 1 base from J; bases unmatched to any gene: 7. The length of the CDR3 is 16 residues. CDR1 MGHRA and CDR2 YSYEKL come from the germline V gene. In DNA form, the CDR3 reads TGCGCCAGCAGCCGAATCGTGGGACAGGGGTCCTACGAGCAGTACTTC. Amino acid sequence: CASSRIVGQGSYEQYF.

The rearrangement joins TRBV23-1 to TRBJ2-3, with a weak D call TRBD1 (5 bases). TRBV23-1 is recorded as an ORF, its role being uncertain. The CDR3 is 15 amino acids. V was trimmed by 6 bases and J by 4 bases, leaving 17 bases between them. CDR3 sequence: CASSPHGLGADTQYF. The CDR3 bases are TGCGCCAGCAGCCCCCATGGGCTAGGGGCAGATACGCAGTATTTT.

This chain uses TRBV6-5 with TRBJ2-3; 7 bases agree with TRBD2. Germline V gene sequence: CDR1 MNHEY, CDR2 SVGAGI. CDR3 length equals 15 residues. After removal of 6 bases from V and 3 bases from J, the junction contained 9 bases not matched to a gene. CDR3 DNA: TGTGCCAGCAGAGCCAGCGGGGTAGAGACAGATACGCAGTATTTT. This translates into CASRASGVETDTQYF.

The chain recombines TRBV7-9 with TRBJ2-5, with TRBD1 matching 8 bases. With V trimmed by 6 bases and J by 4 bases, 4 bases remained unmatched. The CDR3 is 13 amino acids. The V gene's germline CDR1 is SEHNR and CDR2 FQNEAQ (reference sequence). CDR3 loop: CASSQGARETQYF. DNA for the CDR3: TGTGCCAGCAGTCAGGGGGCGCGAGAGACCCAGTACTTC.

V gene TRBV5-1 combines with J gene TRBJ1-5; TRBD1 matches at 7 bases. The CDR3 consists of 15 residues. V was pared by 3 bases and J by 0 bases, with 3 bases of the junction left unmatched. CDR1 is SGHRS and CDR2 is YFSETQ in the germline V gene. As DNA, the CDR3 is TGCGCCAGCAGCTCGGGACAGCATAGCAATCAGCCCCAGCATTTT. This gives the protein CASSSGQHSNQPQHF. The full variable domain, rest sourced from reference TRBV5-1 and TRBJ1-5, is KAGVTQTPRYLIKTRGQQVTLSCSPISGHRSVSWYQQTPGQGLQFLFEYFSETQRNKGNFPGRFSGRQFSNSRSEMNVSTLELGDSALYLCASSSGQHSNQPQHFGDGTRLSIL.

The CDR3 sequence: CASSLDGQAPYEQYF. CDR3 in DNA: TGCGCCAGCAGCTTGGACGGACAGGCGCCCTACGAGCAGTACTTC. V and J are TRBV5-1 and TRBJ2-7; 7 bases align to TRBD1. Germline loops: CDR1 SGHRS, CDR2 YFSETQ. The CDR3 spans 15 residues. V lost 0 bases, J lost 2 bases, and 5 bases stayed unmatched.

CDR3 residues: CASSPRDTNPYGYTF. Here the CDR3 DNA reads TGCGCCAGCAGCCCAAGGGACACCAACCCCTATGGCTACACCTTC. V usage is TRBV5-1 and J usage is TRBJ1-2; possible D gene TRBD1, 6 bases. Trimming took 4 bases from V and 4 from J, leaving 17 bases between them. Germline V gene data show CDR1 as SGHRS and CDR2 as YFSETQ. CDR3 length: 15 residues. The full variable domain, completed using reference TRBV5-1 and TRBJ1-2, is KAGVTQTPRYLIKTRGQQVTLSCSPISGHRSVSWYQQTPGQGLQFLFEYFSETQRNKGNFPGRFSGRQFSNSRSEMNVSTLELGDSALYLCASSPRDTNPYGYTFGSGTRLTVV.

The chain recombines TRBV27 with TRBJ2-7; 7 bases line up with TRBD1. With V trimmed by 8 bases and J by 5 bases, 9 bases remained unmatched. The germline V gene encodes CDR1 MNHEY and CDR2 SMNVEV (reference sequence). The length of the CDR3 is 13 residues. The CDR3 DNA is TGTGCCAGCGGAACAGGGGTGAAGAACGAGCAGTACTTC. Protein product: CASGTGVKNEQYF.

The chain has TRBV30 and TRBJ2-3; D possibly matches TRBD1 or TRBD2 (6 bases each). The CDR3 spans 15 residues. Germline loops: CDR1 GTSNPN, CDR2 SVGIG (reference sequence). Trimming shortened V by 5 bases and J by 0 bases, and 15 bases separated the two germline ends. This chain's CDR3 is CAWGQPGTSTDTQYF. For the CDR3, the DNA is TGTGCCTGGGGACAGCCCGGGACTAGCACAGATACGCAGTATTTT.

The chain employs TRBV4-3 and TRBJ2-1; D perhaps matches TRBD2 (7 bases). CDR1 and CDR2 from the germline V gene are LGHNA and YSLEER. V lost 0 bases and J lost 10, with 16 bases in between. The CDR3 covers 15 residues. In DNA form, the CDR3 reads TGCGCCAGCAGCCAAGATCGAGGGGGGGCGCGAGAGCAGTTCTTC. Its translation is CASSQDRGGAREQFF.

The rearrangement links TRBV7-2 to TRBJ1-2; D is possibly TRBD1 (5 bases). With 1 base removed from V and 6 bases from J, the gap between germline ends came to 12 bases. Per the germline V gene, CDR1 is SGHTA and CDR2 is FQGNSA. The CDR3 has 14 amino acids. The CDR3 protein is CASSLGPLGDGYTF. CDR3 nucleotides: TGTGCCAGCAGCTTAGGCCCCTTGGGGGATGGCTACACCTTC.

The chain employs TRBV7-2 and TRBJ1-5; the match to TRBD1 covers 9 bases. The V gene end was trimmed by 5 bases and the J gene end by 7 bases; junction bases not matched to a gene: 15. This CDR3 region has 17 residues. CDR1 SGHTA and CDR2 FQGNSA come from the germline V gene. This CDR3 is CASSAGLLTGTGQPQHF. The CDR3 DNA sequence: TGTGCCAGCAGCGCCGGGCTTCTAACCGGGACAGGGCAGCCCCAGCATTTT.

The rearrangement uses TRBV30 and TRBJ1-1; D gene uncertain. CDR3 length equals 13 residues. V was cut by 5 bases and J by 5 bases, with 15 bases left in between. Germline CDR1 reads GTSNPN; CDR2 reads SVGIG (reference sequence). DNA of the CDR3: TGTGCCTGGGGAAAAACTGGGTTGACTGAAGCTTTCTTT. Amino acids: CAWGKTGLTEAFF.

The J gene is TRBJ2-1, the V gene TRBV6-1, with 8 bases identical to TRBD2. V was clipped by 8 bases and J by 5 bases; unmatched bases: 11. Germline CDR1 is MNHNS and CDR2 is SASEGT. This CDR3 has 15 amino acids. CDR3 in DNA: TGTGCCAGCCGGGGGGGGCTTGGGCACAACAATGAGCAGTTCTTC. Translated: CASRGGLGHNNEQFF.

The V call is TRBV5-6, the J call TRBJ2-3; a weak D match, TRBD2 (6 bases). The CDR3 length is 11 residues. Trimming left V 4 bases short and J 6 bases short, with 6 bases between. Germline V gene data show CDR1 as SGHDT and CDR2 as YYEEEE. CDR3 in DNA: TGTGCCAGCAGCCGGGGGGATACGCAGTATTTT. Translating it yields CASSRGDTQYF. Full variable domain (rest looked up from reference TRBV5-6 and TRBJ2-3): DAGVTQSPTHLIKTRGQQVTLRCSPKSGHDTVSWYQQALGQGPQFIFQYYEEEERQRGNFPDRFSGHQFPNYSSELNVNALLLGDSALYLCASSRGDTQYFGPGTRLTVL.